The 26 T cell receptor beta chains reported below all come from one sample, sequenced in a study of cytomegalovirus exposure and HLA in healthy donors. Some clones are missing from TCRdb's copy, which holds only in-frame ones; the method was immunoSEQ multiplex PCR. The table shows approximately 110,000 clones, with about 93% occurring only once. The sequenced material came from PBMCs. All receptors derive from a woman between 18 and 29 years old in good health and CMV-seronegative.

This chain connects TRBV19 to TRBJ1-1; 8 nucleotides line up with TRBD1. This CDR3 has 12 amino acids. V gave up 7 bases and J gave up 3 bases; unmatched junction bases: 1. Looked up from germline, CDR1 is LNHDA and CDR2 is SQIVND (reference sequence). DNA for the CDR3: TGTGCCAGTAAGGACAGGGACACTGAAGCTTTCTTT. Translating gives CASKDRDTEAFF.

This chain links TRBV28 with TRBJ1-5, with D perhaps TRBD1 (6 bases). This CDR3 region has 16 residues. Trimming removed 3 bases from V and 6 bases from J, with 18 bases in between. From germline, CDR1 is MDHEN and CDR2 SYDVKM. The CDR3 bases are TGTGCCAGCAGTTTTTCCGGCAGGGGCGGCGGTCAGCCCCAGCATTTT. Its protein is CASSFSGRGGGQPQHF.

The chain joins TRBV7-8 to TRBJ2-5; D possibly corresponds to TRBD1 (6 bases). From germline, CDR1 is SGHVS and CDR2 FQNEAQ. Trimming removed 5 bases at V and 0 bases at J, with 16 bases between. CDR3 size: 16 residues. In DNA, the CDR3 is TGTGCCAGCAGCGGGGGCATCACCGGGAACCAAGAGACCCAGTACTTC. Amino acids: CASSGGITGNQETQYF.

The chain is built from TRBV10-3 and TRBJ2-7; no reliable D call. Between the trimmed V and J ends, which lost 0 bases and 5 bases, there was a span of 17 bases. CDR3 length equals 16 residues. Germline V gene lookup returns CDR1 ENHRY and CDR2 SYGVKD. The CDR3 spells CAISESAGESRDEQYF. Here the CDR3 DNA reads TGTGCCATCAGTGAGTCGGCCGGAGAGTCCCGCGACGAGCAGTACTTC.

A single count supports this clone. The CDR3 here is CASGTTMNTEAFF. The CDR3 DNA reads as TGTGCCAGCGGGACAACGATGAACACTGAAGCTTTCTTT. The chain recombines TRBV2 with TRBJ1-1; maybe TRBD1 (6 bases). V was pared by 8 bases and J by 0 bases, with 10 bases between. CDR1 and CDR2 from the germline V gene are SNHLY and FYNNEI. The CDR3 runs to 13 residues. Looking up the rest from reference TRBV2 and TRBJ1-1 gives the full variable domain: EPEVTQTPSHQVTQMGQEVILRCVPISNHLYFYWYRQILGQKVEFLVSFYNNEISEKSEIFDDQFSVERPDGSNFTLKIRSTKLEDSAMYFCASGTTMNTEAFFGQGTRLTVV.

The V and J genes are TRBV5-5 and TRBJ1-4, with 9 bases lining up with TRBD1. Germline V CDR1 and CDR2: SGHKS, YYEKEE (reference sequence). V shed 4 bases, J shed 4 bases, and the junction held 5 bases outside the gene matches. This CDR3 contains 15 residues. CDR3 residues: CASSPRQGGNEKLFF. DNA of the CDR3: TGTGCCAGCAGCCCACGACAGGGGGGTAATGAAAAACTGTTTTTT.

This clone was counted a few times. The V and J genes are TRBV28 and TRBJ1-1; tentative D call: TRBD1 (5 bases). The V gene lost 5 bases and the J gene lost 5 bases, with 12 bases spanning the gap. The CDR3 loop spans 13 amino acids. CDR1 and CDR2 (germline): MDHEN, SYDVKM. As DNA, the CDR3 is TGTGCCAGCAGTGTTCAGGGTAGGACTGAAGCTTTCTTT. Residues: CASSVQGRTEAFF.

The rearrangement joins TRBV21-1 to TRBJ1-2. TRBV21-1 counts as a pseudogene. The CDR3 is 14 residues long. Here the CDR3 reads CASSKRVAGHGYTF. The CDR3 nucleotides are TGTGCCAGCAGCAAAAGGGTAGCGGGACATGGCTACACCTTC.

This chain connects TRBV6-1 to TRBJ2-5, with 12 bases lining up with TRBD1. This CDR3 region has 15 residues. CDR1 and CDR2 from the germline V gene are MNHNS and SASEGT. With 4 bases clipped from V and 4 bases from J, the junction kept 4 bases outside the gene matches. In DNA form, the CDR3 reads TGTGCCAGCAGTGCCGGGACAGGGGGCAGAGAGACCCAGTACTTC. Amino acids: CASSAGTGGRETQYF.

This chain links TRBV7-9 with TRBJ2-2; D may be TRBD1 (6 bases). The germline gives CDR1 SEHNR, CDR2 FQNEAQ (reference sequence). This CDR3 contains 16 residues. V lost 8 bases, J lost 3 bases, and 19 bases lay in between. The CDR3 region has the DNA TGTGCCAGCCCGGGACCGGGACAAAGGCACACCGGGGAGCTGTTTTTT. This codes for CASPGPGQRHTGELFF.

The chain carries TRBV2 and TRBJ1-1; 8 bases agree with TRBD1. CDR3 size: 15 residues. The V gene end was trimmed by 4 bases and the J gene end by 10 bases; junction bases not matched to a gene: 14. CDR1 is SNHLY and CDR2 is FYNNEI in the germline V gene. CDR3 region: CASSVEDRVSSGAFF. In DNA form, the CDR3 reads TGTGCCAGCAGTGTGGAGGACAGGGTCTCCTCGGGAGCTTTCTTT. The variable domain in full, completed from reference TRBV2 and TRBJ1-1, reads EPEVTQTPSHQVTQMGQEVILRCVPISNHLYFYWYRQILGQKVEFLVSFYNNEISEKSEIFDDQFSVERPDGSNFTLKIRSTKLEDSAMYFCASSVEDRVSSGAFFGQGTRLTVV.

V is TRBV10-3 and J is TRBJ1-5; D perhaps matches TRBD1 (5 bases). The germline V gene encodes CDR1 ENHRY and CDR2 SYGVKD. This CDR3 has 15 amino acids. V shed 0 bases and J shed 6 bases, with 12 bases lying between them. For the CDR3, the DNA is TGTGCCATCAGTGAGTCGAGCGGGGCGAGTCAGCCCCAGCATTTT. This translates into CAISESSGASQPQHF.

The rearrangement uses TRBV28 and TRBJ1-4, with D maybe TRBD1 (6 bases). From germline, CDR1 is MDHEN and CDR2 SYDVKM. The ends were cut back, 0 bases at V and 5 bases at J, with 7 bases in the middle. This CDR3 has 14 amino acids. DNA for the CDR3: TGTGCCAGCAGTTTATGGGACAGAAATGAAAAACTGTTTTTT. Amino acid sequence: CASSLWDRNEKLFF.

CDR3 loop: CASSSWAGTYEQYF. The CDR3 region has the DNA TGTGCCAGCAGCTCGTGGGCGGGGACCTACGAGCAGTACTTC. The chain uses TRBV11-2 and TRBJ2-7, with TRBD2 as a possible D gene (6 bases). Germline-derived CDR1 and CDR2 are SGHAT and FQNNGV. The CDR3 totals 14 residues. V lost 4 bases and J lost 2, with 12 bases in between.

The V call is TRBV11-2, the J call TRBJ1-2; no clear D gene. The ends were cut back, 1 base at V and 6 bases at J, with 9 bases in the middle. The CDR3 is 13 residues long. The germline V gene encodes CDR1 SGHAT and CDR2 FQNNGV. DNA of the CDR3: TGTGCCAGCAGCTTAGGAGGGCAGGATGGCTACACCTTC. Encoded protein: CASSLGGQDGYTF.

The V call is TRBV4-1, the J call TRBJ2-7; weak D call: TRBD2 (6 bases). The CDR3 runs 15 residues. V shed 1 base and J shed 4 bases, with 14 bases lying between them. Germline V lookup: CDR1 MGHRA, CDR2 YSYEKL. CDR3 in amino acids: CASSQASGLHYEQYF. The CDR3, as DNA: TGCGCCAGCAGCCAAGCATCGGGACTCCATTACGAGCAGTACTTC.

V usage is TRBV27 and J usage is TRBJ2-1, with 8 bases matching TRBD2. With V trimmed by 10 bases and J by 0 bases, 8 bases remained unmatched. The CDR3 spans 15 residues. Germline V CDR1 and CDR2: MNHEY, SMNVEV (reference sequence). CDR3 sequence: CATGRAGISYNEQFF. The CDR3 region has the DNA TGTGCCACCGGGAGGGCGGGAATCTCCTACAATGAGCAGTTCTTC.

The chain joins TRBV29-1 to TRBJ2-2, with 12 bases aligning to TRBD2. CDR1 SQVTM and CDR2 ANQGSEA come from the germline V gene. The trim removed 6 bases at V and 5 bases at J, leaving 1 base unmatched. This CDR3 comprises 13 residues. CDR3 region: CSVGTSGTGELFF. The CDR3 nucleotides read TGCAGCGTCGGGACTAGCGGGACCGGGGAGCTGTTTTTT.

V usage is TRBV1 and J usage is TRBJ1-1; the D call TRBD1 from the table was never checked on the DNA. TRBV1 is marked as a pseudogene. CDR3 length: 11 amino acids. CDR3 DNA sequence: TGCACCAGCGTACAGAACACTGAAGCTTTCTTT. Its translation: CTSVQNTEAFF.

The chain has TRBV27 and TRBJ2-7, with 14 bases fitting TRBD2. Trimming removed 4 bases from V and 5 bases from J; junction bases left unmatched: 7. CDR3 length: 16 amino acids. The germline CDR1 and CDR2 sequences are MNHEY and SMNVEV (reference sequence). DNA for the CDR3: TGTGCCAGCAGTTCCGGGACTAGCGGGAGTCTCGACGAGCAGTACTTC. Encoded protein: CASSSGTSGSLDEQYF.

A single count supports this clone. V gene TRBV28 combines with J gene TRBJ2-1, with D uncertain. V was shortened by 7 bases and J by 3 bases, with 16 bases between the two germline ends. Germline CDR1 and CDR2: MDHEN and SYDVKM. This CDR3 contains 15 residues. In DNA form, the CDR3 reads TGTGCCAGCAACTCAGCGCAAGGTTTCTACAATGAGCAGTTCTTC. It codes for CASNSAQGFYNEQFF.

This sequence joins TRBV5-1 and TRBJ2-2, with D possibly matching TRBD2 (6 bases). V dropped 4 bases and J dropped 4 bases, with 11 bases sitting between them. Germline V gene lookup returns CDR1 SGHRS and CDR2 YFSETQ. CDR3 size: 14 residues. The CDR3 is CASSTPGATGELFF. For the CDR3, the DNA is TGCGCCAGCAGCACCCCGGGAGCCACCGGGGAGCTGTTTTTT.

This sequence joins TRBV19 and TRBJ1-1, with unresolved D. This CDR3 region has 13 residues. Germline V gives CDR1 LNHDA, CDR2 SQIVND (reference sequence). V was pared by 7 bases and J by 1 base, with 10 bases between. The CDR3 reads CASKAGSNTEAFF. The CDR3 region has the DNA TGTGCCAGTAAGGCAGGCTCGAACACTGAAGCTTTCTTT.

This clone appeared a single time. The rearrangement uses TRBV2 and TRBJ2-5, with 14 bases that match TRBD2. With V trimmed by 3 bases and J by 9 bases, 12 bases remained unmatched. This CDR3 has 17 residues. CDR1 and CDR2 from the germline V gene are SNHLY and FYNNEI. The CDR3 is CASSEDNYRTSGRSQYF. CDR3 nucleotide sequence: TGTGCCAGCAGTGAGGATAACTACAGGACTAGCGGGAGGTCCCAGTACTTC. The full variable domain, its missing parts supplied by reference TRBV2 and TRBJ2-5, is EPEVTQTPSHQVTQMGQEVILRCVPISNHLYFYWYRQILGQKVEFLVSFYNNEISEKSEIFDDQFSVERPDGSNFTLKIRSTKLEDSAMYFCASSEDNYRTSGRSQYFGPGTRLLVL.

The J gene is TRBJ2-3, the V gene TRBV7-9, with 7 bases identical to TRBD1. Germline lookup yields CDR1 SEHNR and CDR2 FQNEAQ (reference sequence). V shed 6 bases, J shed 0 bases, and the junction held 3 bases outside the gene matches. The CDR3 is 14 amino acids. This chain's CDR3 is CASRETGSTDTQYF. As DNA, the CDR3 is TGTGCCAGCAGGGAGACAGGGAGCACAGATACGCAGTATTTT.

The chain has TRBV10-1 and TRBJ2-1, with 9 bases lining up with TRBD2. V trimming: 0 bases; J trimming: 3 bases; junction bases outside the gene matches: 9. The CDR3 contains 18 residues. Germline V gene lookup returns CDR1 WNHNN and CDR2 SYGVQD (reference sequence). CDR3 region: CASSESARAGGDYNEQFF. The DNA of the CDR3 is TGCGCCAGCAGTGAGTCCGCACGGGCGGGAGGGGACTACAATGAGCAGTTCTTC.